This T cell receptor (beta chain) was recorded in a study of blood T cell repertoires in COVID-19. Study summary: Specimens from acute and convalescent COVID-19 originated in the United States, Italy and Spain.

The CDR3 runs 12 residues. V was clipped by 8 bases and J by 2 bases, with 8 bases between them. Germline V gene data show CDR1 as SGHTA and CDR2 as FQGTGA. Original analysis: How many nucleated cells were present was estimated from reference gene primer amplification. TCRdb keeps only in-frame clones here, not all; method: immunoSEQ multiplex PCR. That table supplies the V and J calls and clone size; D and trimming were determined from the DNA. The table shows a few hundred thousand clones, with 85% occurring only once. The V call is TRBV7-3, the J call TRBJ2-3, with TRBD1 as a possible D gene (6 bases). This sequence was found in a woman younger than 35 with acute or convalescent COVID-19. Sequenced: peripheral blood. The CDR3 DNA reads as TGTGCCAGCCAGGGGAACACAGATACGCAGTATTTT. Protein sequence: CASQGNTDTQYF.